This TCR beta chain was found in a study of blood T cell repertoires in COVID-19. Study at large: Acute and convalescent COVID-19 specimens originated in the United States, Italy and Spain.

Germline CDR1 is SGHNT and CDR2 is YYREEE (reference sequence). The junction had 8 bases not matched to a gene; V was cut back by 4 bases and J by 5 bases. CDR3 length equals 14 residues. Authors' data handling: Quantification of nucleated cells was approximated via reference gene primer amplification. Data came from immunoSEQ multiplex PCR; TCRdb stores just in-frame clones and leaves some out. The DNA gave D and trimming, while V, J and clone size come from that table. The sample has about 310,000 clones; roughly 86% are singletons. All enrollees were about 18 to 100 years old and from fewer than 30 US areas. Before being deemed recovered, Cohort 3 donors had two negative PCRs, clearance, or symptom resolution.

The clonotype originates from a woman aged 18-29 years who had recovered from COVID-19. This chain uses TRBV5-4 with TRBJ1-2; 7 bases match TRBD1. The specimen was PBMCs or T cells enriched from blood (not recorded which). The CDR3 loop reads CASSAPGQPYGYTF. CDR3 DNA: TGTGCCAGCAGCGCACCGGGACAGCCTTATGGCTACACCTTC.